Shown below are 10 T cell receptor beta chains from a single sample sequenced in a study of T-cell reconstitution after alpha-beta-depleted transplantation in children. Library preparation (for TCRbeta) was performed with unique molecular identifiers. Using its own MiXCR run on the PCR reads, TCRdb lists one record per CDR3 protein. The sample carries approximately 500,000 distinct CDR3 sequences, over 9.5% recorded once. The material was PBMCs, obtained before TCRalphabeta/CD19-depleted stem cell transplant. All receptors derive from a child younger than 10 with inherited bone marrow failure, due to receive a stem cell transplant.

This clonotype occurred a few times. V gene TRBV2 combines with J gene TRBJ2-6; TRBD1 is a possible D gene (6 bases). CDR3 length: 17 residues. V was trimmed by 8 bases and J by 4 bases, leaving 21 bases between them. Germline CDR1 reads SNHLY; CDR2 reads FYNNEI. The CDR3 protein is CASLRDNLDPGANVLTF. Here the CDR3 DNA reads TGTGCCAGCCTCCGGGACAACTTAGACCCGGGGGCCAACGTCCTGACTTTC. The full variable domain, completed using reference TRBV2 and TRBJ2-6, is EPEVTQTPSHQVTQMGQEVILRCVPISNHLYFYWYRQILGQKVEFLVSFYNNEISEKSEIFDDQFSVERPDGSNFTLKIRSTKLEDSAMYFCASLRDNLDPGANVLTFGAGSRLTVL.

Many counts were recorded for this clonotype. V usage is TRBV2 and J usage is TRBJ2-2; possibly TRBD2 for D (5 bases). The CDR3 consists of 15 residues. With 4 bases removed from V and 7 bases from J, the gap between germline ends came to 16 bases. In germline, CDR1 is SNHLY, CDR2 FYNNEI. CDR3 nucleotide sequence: TGTGCCAGCAGTGGACGCGGGCCAAGAGGCGGGGAGCTGTTTTTT. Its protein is CASSGRGPRGGELFF.

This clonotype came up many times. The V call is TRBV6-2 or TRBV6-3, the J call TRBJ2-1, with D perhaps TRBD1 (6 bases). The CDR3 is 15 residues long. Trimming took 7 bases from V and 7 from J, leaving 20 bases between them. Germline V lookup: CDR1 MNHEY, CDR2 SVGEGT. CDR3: CASNHRDRGFNEQFF. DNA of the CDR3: TGTGCCAGCAATCACAGGGATCGGGGATTTAATGAGCAGTTCTTC.

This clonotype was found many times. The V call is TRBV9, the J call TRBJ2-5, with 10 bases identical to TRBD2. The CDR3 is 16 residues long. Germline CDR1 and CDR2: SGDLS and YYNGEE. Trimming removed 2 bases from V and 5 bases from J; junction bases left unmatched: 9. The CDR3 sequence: CASSVIPAGGRETQYF. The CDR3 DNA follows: TGTGCCAGCAGCGTGATACCAGCGGGAGGGCGGGAGACCCAGTACTTC. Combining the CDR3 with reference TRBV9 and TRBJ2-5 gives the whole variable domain DSGVTQTPKHLITATGQRVTLRCSPRSGDLSVYWYQQSLDQGLQFLIQYYNGEERAKGNILERFSAQQFPDLHSELNLSSLELGDSALYFCASSVIPAGGRETQYFGPGTRLLVL.

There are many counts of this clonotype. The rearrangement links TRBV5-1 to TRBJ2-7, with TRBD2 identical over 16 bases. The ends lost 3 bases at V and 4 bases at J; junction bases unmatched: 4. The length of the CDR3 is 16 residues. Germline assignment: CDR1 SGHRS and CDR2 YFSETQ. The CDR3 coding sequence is TGCGCCAGCAGCTCGGGACTAGCGGGAGGGCCATACGAGCAGTACTTC. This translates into CASSSGLAGGPYEQYF.

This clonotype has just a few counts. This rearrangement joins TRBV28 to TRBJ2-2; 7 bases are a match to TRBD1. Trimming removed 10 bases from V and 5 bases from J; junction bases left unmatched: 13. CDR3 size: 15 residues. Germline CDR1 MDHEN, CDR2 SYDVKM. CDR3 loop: CATTTDREGTGELFF. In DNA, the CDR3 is TGTGCCACCACGACCGACAGGGAAGGAACCGGGGAGCTGTTTTTT.

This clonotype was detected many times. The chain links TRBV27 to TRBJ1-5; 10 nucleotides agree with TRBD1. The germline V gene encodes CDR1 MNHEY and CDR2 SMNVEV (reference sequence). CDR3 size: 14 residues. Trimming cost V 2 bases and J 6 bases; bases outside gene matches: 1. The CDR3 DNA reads TGTGCCAGCAGTTTACGGGACAGGGGTCAGCCCCAGCATTTT. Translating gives CASSLRDRGQPQHF.

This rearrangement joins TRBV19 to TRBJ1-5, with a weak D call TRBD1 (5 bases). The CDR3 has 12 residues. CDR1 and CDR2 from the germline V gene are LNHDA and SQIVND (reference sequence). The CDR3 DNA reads TGTCCCGGAACAGGAGGCAATCAGCCCCAGCATTTT. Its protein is CPGTGGNQPQHF. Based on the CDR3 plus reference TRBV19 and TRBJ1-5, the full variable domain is DGGITQSPKYLFRKEGQNVTLSCEQNLNHDAMYWYRQDPGQGLRLIYYSQIVNDFQKGDIAEGYSVSREKKESFPLTVTSAQKNPTAFYLCPGTGGNQPQHFGDGTRLSIL.

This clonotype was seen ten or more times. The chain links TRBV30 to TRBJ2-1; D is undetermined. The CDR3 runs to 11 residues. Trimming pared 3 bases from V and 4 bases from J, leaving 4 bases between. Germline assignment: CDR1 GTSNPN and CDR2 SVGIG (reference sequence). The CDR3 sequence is CAWSGYNEQFF. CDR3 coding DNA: TGTGCCTGGAGCGGATACAATGAGCAGTTCTTC.

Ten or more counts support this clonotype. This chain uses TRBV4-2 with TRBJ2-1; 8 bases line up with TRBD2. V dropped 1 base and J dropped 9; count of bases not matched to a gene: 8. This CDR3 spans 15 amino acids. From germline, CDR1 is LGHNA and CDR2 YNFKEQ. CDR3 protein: CASSQVWLAGSEQFF. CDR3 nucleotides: TGTGCCAGCAGCCAAGTATGGCTAGCGGGCAGTGAGCAGTTCTTC.